This entry features one T cell receptor beta chain sequence. Antigen specificity is unknown. The junction does not match germline at one end; this may be a read error. The data stem from a study of T cell repertoires in cytomegalovirus infection. Study in general: Public TCR beta signatures were indicative of both CMV infection and a matching HLA type. Whole-study findings and limits: Clonotype analysis showed dominance of the ex vivo response by HLA-C-restricted CMV-specific TCR beta clonotypes. Carriage of CMV together with the relevant HLA was identifiable through cumulative public TCR beta family frequency.

CDR3 length: 17 residues. From the reads, TCRdb called clonotypes with MiXCR, one entry per CDR3 protein. The sample lists about 890,000 distinct CDR3 sequences; approximately 31% were seen once. The sample in question was cultured CD8+ T cells from PBMCs, obtained from culture after CMV antigen stimulation. The TCR sequence derives from a human donor in good health (CMV status not recorded). Some clones in this sample may be carry-over from other donors' samples. The chain uses TRBV12-3 or TRBV12-4 and TRBJ2-5, with 14 nucleotides matching TRBD2. CDR3 protein: CVSSPGLAGALRETQYF. The CDR3 bases are TGTGTCAGCAGCCCGGGACTAGCGGGGGCCCTGAGGGAGACCCAGTACTTC.